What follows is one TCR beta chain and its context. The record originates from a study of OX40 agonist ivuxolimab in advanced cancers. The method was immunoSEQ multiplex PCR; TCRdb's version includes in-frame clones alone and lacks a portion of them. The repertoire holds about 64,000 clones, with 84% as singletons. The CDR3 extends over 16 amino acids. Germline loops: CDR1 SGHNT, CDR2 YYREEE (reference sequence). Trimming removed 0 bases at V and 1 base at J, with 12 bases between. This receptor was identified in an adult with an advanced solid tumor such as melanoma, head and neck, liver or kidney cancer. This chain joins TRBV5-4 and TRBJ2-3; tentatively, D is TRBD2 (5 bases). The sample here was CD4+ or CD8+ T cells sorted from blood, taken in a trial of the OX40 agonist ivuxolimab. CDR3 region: CASSLAGTRGTDTQYF. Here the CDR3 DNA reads TGTGCCAGCAGCTTGGCAGGAACGAGGGGCACAGATACGCAGTATTTT.